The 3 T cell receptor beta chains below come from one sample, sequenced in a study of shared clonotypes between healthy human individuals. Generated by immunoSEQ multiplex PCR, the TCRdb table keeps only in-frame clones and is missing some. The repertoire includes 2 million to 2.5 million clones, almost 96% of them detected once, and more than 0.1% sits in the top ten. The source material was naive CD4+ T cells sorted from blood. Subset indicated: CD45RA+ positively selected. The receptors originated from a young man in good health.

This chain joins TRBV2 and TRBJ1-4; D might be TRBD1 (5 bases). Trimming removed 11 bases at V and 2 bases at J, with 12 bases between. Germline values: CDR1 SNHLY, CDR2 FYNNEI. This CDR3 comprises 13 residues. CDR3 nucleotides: TGTGCCGGTAGGGGTGGTACTAATGAAAAACTGTTTTTT. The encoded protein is CAGRGGTNEKLFF.

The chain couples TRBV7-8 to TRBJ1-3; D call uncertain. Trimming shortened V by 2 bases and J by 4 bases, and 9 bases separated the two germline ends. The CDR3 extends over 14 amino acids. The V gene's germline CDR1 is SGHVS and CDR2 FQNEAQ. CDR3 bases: TGTGCCAGCAGCTTACGGATCCCCGGAAACACCATATATTTT. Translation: CASSLRIPGNTIYF.

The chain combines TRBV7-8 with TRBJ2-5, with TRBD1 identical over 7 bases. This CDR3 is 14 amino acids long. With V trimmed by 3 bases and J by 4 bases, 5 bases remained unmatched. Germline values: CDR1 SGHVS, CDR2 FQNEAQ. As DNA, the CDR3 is TGTGCCAGCAGCTTTGGGACAGTTCGAGAGACCCAGTACTTC. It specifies CASSFGTVRETQYF.